This T cell receptor (beta chain) was captured in a study of CD8 T cells in ankylosing spondylitis. General study results and limits: Prior work had noted some motif variants in reactive arthritis blood and synovial fluid. Reports say disease-linked clones showed up significantly more in matched ankylosing spondylitis synovial fluid. Eight or nine highly homologous variants formed a TCR beta motif that appeared characteristic of ankylosing spondylitis blood.

Libraries of TCR beta came from quantitative 5'-RACE with molecular barcodes. Each CDR3 protein gets one entry after TCRdb re-called the 5' RACE reads with MiXCR. Of 200,000 to 300,000 distinct CDR3 sequences detected, about 10% appear once; the ten largest clones hold around 2.6%. Germline V gene lookup returns CDR1 LGHDT and CDR2 YNNKEL (reference sequence). CDR3 length equals 15 residues. Losses at the gene ends were 2 bases for V and 4 bases for J; bases not matched to a gene: 7. This clonotype showed up many times. The target antigen is unknown. This chain connects TRBV3-1 to TRBJ2-5, with TRBD1 matching over 7 bases. Sequenced input: blood, either unsorted or a sorted T cell fraction (not recorded which). The TCR was taken from a male donor with ankylosing spondylitis or in good health (not recorded which). The CDR3 DNA reads TGTGCCAGCAGCCAACCGAGCGAGGGGGCAGAGACCCAGTACTTC. It is translated as CASSQPSEGAETQYF.